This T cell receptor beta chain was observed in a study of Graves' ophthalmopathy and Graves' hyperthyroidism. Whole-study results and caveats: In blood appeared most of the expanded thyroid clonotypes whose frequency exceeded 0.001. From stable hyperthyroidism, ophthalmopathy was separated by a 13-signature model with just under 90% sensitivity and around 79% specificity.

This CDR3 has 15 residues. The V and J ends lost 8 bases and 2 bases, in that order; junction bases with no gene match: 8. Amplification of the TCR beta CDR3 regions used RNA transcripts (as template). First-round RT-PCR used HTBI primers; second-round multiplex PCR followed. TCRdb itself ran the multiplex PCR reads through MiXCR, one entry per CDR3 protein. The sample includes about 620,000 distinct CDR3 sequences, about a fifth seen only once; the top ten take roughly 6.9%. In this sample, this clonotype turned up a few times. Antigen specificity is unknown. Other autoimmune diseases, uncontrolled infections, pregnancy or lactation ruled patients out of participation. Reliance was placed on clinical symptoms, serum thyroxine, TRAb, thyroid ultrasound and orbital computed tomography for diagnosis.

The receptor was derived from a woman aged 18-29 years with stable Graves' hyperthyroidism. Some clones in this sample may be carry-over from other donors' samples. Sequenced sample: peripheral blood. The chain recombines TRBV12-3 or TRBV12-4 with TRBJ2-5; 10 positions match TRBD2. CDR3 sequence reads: CASSWPAGGQETQYF. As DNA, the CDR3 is TGTGCCAGCTCATGGCCAGCGGGGGGGCAAGAGACCCAGTACTTC.